Shown below are 8 T cell receptor beta chains from a single sample sequenced in a study of blood T cell repertoires in COVID-19. Method: immunoSEQ multiplex PCR; TCRdb's copy keeps in-frame clones and lacks some. Of fewer than 200,000 clones listed, roughly four fifths are singletons. Sequencing was carried out using peripheral blood. The receptors stem from a human donor in a cohort sampled during active COVID-19.

The V call is TRBV5-1, the J call TRBJ2-6; no clear D. CDR1 and CDR2 from the germline V gene are SGHRS and YFSETQ. The CDR3 covers 16 residues. V shed 1 base and J shed 0 bases, with 8 bases lying between them. CDR3 amino acids: CASSLMASSGANVLTF. Here the CDR3 DNA reads TGCGCCAGCAGCTTGATGGCTAGCTCTGGGGCCAACGTCCTGACTTTC. Full variable domain (rest looked up from reference TRBV5-1 and TRBJ2-6): KAGVTQTPRYLIKTRGQQVTLSCSPISGHRSVSWYQQTPGQGLQFLFEYFSETQRNKGNFPGRFSGRQFSNSRSEMNVSTLELGDSALYLCASSLMASSGANVLTFGAGSRLTVL.

The V call is TRBV4-1, the J call TRBJ1-6; 7 bases align to TRBD1. The CDR3 consists of 18 residues. Germline V gives CDR1 MGHRA, CDR2 YSYEKL. The V segment lost 1 base and the J segment 2 bases; nucleotides outside the gene matches: 8. CDR3 in DNA: TGCGCCAGCAGCCAAGTCCCAGGGGGTACCGCCTATAATTCACCCCTCCACTTT. Translating it yields CASSQVPGGTAYNSPLHF.

The chain links TRBV7-9 to TRBJ1-4, with 9 bases fitting TRBD1. Germline V gene sequence: CDR1 SEHNR, CDR2 FQNEAQ (reference sequence). V lost 6 bases, J lost 5 bases, and 4 bases stayed unmatched. The CDR3 has 14 amino acids. CDR3 in DNA: TGTGCCAGCAGAACCGGGACAGGGAATGAAAAACTGTTTTTT. Protein product: CASRTGTGNEKLFF.

V gene TRBV10-1 combines with J gene TRBJ1-1, with 10 bases lining up with TRBD1. The CDR3 has 14 residues. Germline V lookup: CDR1 WNHNN, CDR2 SYGVQD (reference sequence). V dropped 4 bases and J dropped 4; count of bases not matched to a gene: 3. The CDR3: CASSAGQGGTEAFF. In DNA form, the CDR3 reads TGCGCCAGCAGTGCAGGACAGGGGGGCACTGAAGCTTTCTTT.

V is TRBV12-3 or TRBV12-4 and J is TRBJ1-3, with 7 nucleotides matching TRBD1. CDR3 length equals 13 residues. J gave up 3 bases and V 7 bases, and 3 bases lay outside the gene matches. The CDR3 DNA reads TGTGCCAGCATGGCAGGGGGTGGAAACACCATATATTTT. Amino acid sequence: CASMAGGGNTIYF.

The chain is built from TRBV9 and TRBJ2-7; D is unclear. Trimming took 3 bases from V and 3 from J, leaving 19 bases between them. CDR3 length: 16 amino acids. Germline CDR1 reads SGDLS; CDR2 reads YYNGEE. CDR3: CASSAHKSVPLYEQYF. Written as DNA, the CDR3 is TGTGCCAGCAGCGCCCACAAGAGCGTACCCCTCTACGAGCAGTACTTC.

The chain carries TRBV11-3 and TRBJ2-7; 8 positions agree with TRBD2. Germline V gives CDR1 SGHNT, CDR2 YENEEA. Trimming at V came to 5 bases and at J to 4 bases, leaving 4 bases not matched to a gene. CDR3 size: 13 residues. CDR3 region: CASSRGGLYEQYF. The DNA for the CDR3 is TGTGCCAGCAGCCGGGGGGGGTTGTACGAGCAGTACTTC.

This clone appeared once. V usage is TRBV27 and J usage is TRBJ1-5; 7 bases agree with TRBD1. The germline gives CDR1 MNHEY, CDR2 SMNVEV (reference sequence). V was clipped by 6 bases and J by 6 bases; unmatched bases: 11. This CDR3 region has 15 residues. The CDR3 DNA sequence: TGTGCCAGCAGGTACAGGGGTAGTTCTGGTCAGCCCCAGCATTTT. Translating it yields CASRYRGSSGQPQHF.